The 23 T cell receptor beta chains presented below share a single source sample, sequenced in a study of beta chain features in type 1 diabetes. Sequencing targeted expressed TCRB transcripts, as all isolated RNA had been reverse transcribed. Sequencing used immunoSEQ multiplex PCR; TCRdb keeps in-frame clones, though not all of them. The data show 300,000 to 350,000 clones, 8% seen once. Sequencing was performed on central memory CD4+ T cells from blood. All receptors derive from a woman under 30 in good health.

This clone was seen a few times. The genes are TRBV6-4 and TRBJ2-7; D call uncertain. The germline V gene has CDR1 MRHNA and CDR2 SNTAGT. Trimming took off 3 bases at V and 2 bases at J, with 8 bases between the two ends. This CDR3 has 13 residues. CDR3 region: CASSEGKPYEQYF. The CDR3 DNA is TGTGCCAGCAGTGAGGGGAAACCCTACGAGCAGTACTTC.

In regard to this clone: Sequence at one end of the junction differs from germline and may be a read error. V usage is TRBV29-1 and J usage is TRBJ2-3, with 9 bases identical to TRBD2. Germline V CDR1 and CDR2: SQVTM, ANQGSEA. The CDR3 runs to 15 residues. The CDR3 DNA follows: TGCAGCGTCGAAGATATAGCGGGAGACGCAGATACGCAGTATTTT. This codes for CSVEDIAGDADTQYF.

V gene TRBV20-1 combines with J gene TRBJ2-5; D gene ambiguous. The CDR3 is made up of 11 amino acids. Trimming stripped 6 bases from V and 4 bases from J, with 9 bases between. The germline gives CDR1 DFQATT, CDR2 SNEGSKA (reference sequence). Here the CDR3 reads CSARMGETQYF. CDR3 sequence (DNA): TGCAGTGCCAGAATGGGAGAGACCCAGTACTTC.

This chain joins TRBV5-1 and TRBJ2-7; the D is unclear. The germline V and J ends were trimmed by 0 bases and 0 bases, with 13 bases remaining between them. Germline V CDR1 and CDR2: SGHRS, YFSETQ. The CDR3 has 16 residues. The CDR3 DNA reads TGCGCCAGCAGCTTGGATCCCACAGTGAGCTCCTACGAGCAGTACTTC. Translation gives CASSLDPTVSSYEQYF.

This clone has only a few counts. The chain carries TRBV29-1 and TRBJ2-7; no reliable D call. In germline, CDR1 is SQVTM, CDR2 ANQGSEA. Trimming removed 1 base at V and 3 bases at J, with 7 bases between. The CDR3 extends over 12 amino acids. DNA for the CDR3: TGCAGCGTTGAAGGGCTGGGCTACGAGCAGTACTTC. Its translation: CSVEGLGYEQYF.

This clone came up many times. The chain couples TRBV6-6 to TRBJ2-1, with D perhaps TRBD1 (5 bases). Germline CDR1 is MNHNY and CDR2 is SVGAGI (reference sequence). The V end lost 5 bases, the J end lost 1 base, and 9 bases lay between the germline ends. This CDR3 region has 14 residues. This chain's CDR3 is CASSLPGSYNEQFF. The CDR3 DNA reads TGTGCCAGCAGTCTTCCAGGGTCCTACAATGAGCAGTTCTTC.

The chain employs TRBV15 and TRBJ2-5; TRBD2 matches at 8 bases. CDR1 and CDR2 from the germline V gene are LNHNV and YYDKDF (reference sequence). The J segment lost 2 bases and the V segment lost 0 bases, leaving 2 bases of the junction unmatched. This CDR3 spans 15 amino acids. CDR3 protein: CATSRDPSGQETQYF. The CDR3, as DNA: TGTGCCACCAGCAGAGATCCTAGCGGGCAAGAGACCCAGTACTTC.

The chain joins TRBV12-5 to TRBJ2-1, with D possibly being TRBD1 (6 bases). Germline assignment: CDR1 LGHNT and CDR2 FRNRAP. This CDR3 has 15 amino acids. Trimming took 7 bases from V and 0 from J, leaving 13 bases between them. CDR3 coding DNA: TGTGCTAGTGCCCCGCTAGGGGGCTCCTACAATGAGCAGTTCTTC. Translating it yields CASAPLGGSYNEQFF.

The rearrangement links TRBV4-2 to TRBJ2-3; D possibly matches TRBD1 or TRBD2 (5 bases each). The CDR3 is 16 amino acids. Germline V gives CDR1 LGHNA, CDR2 YNFKEQ. Trimming left V 0 bases short and J 2 bases short, with 12 bases between. CDR3: CASSQDSSGHTDTQYF. Written as DNA, the CDR3 is TGTGCCAGCAGCCAAGATTCGAGCGGACACACAGATACGCAGTATTTT.

This clone was seen ten or more times. The J gene is TRBJ1-4, the V gene TRBV10-3, with a possible D match to TRBD1 (6 bases). Germline V lookup: CDR1 ENHRY, CDR2 SYGVKD. The CDR3 contains 16 residues. V was cut by 2 bases and J by 8 bases, with 18 bases left in between. The CDR3 loop reads CAISEQSPGVGEKLFF. Here the CDR3 DNA reads TGTGCCATCAGTGAGCAAAGCCCAGGGGTGGGAGAAAAACTGTTTTTT.

This clone appeared many times. The chain links TRBV6-6 to TRBJ2-7; possibly TRBD1 for D (6 bases). This CDR3 has 14 amino acids. Per germline, CDR1 MNHNY and CDR2 SVGAGI (reference sequence). The V gene lost 3 bases and the J gene lost 2 bases, with 11 bases spanning the gap. The CDR3 nucleotides read TGTGCCAGCAGTTATACACAGGGAACCTACGAGCAGTACTTC. Translated: CASSYTQGTYEQYF.

The chain carries TRBV27 and TRBJ2-2; D not resolved. The CDR3 has 14 amino acids. V lost 0 bases to trimming and J lost 5 bases, with 7 bases between them. Germline lookup yields CDR1 MNHEY and CDR2 SMNVEV (reference sequence). The CDR3 loop is CASSLSRHTGELFF. The CDR3 DNA sequence: TGTGCCAGCAGTTTATCGCGTCATACCGGGGAGCTGTTTTTT.

The rearrangement links TRBV19 to TRBJ2-1; TRBD1 is a possible D gene (6 bases). Germline values: CDR1 LNHDA, CDR2 SQIVND (reference sequence). The CDR3 has 16 residues. Trimming pared 7 bases from V and 2 bases from J, leaving 18 bases between. The CDR3 DNA sequence: TGTGCCAGTACCCCCTTGGGGGCGGGTACCTACAATGAGCAGTTCTTC. Translation: CASTPLGAGTYNEQFF.

This clone was found many times. The gene calls are TRBV28 and TRBJ2-7; D remains unclear. The CDR3 totals 13 residues. CDR1 and CDR2 (germline): MDHEN, SYDVKM. Trimming cost V 2 bases and J 2 bases, with 7 bases left between them. CDR3 protein: CASSLRQTYEQYF. The CDR3 bases are TGTGCCAGCAGTTTACGGCAGACCTACGAGCAGTACTTC.

This clone was detected only a few times. The chain carries TRBV4-3 and TRBJ2-1; 12 positions agree with TRBD2. Unmatched junction bases numbered 16, after V lost 2 bases and J lost 5 bases. Germline loops: CDR1 LGHNA, CDR2 YSLEER. The CDR3 has 20 amino acids. The DNA of the CDR3 is TGCGCCAGCAGCCAAAGACTAGCGGGAGCCGGACCCCTACGCGACAATGAGCAGTTCTTC. It specifies CASSQRLAGAGPLRDNEQFF.

Points on this clone: A read error may produce the germline difference seen at one junction end. The genes are TRBV6-5 and TRBJ2-5, with D possibly matching TRBD1 (6 bases). CDR1 MNHEY and CDR2 SVGAGI come from the germline V gene. CDR3 length: 14 amino acids. The CDR3, as DNA: TGTGCCATCAGTAGGGACACCCATCAAGAGACCCAGTACTTC. Amino acids: CAISRDTHQETQYF.

This clone was recorded at least ten times. The chain employs TRBV14 and TRBJ1-1; no reliable D call. V was clipped by 2 bases and J by 10 bases, with 11 bases between them. Germline V CDR1 and CDR2: SGHDN, FVKESK. CDR3 size: 12 residues. For the CDR3, the DNA is TGTGCCAGCAGCCAAAGCCGGGCTTTAGCTTTCTTT. It specifies CASSQSRALAFF. The full variable domain, rest sourced from reference TRBV14 and TRBJ1-1, is EAGVTQFPSHSVIEKGQTVTLRCDPISGHDNLYWYRRVMGKEIKFLLHFVKESKQDESGMPNNRFLAERTGGTYSTLKVQPAELEDSGVYFCASSQSRALAFFGQGTRLTVV.

This clone was observed at least ten times. Within the sample, other DNA sequences also encode this same CDR3. The gene calls are TRBV5-1 and TRBJ2-7; D is ambiguous. Germline CDR1 is SGHRS and CDR2 is YFSETQ. This CDR3 is 12 amino acids long. V gave up 0 bases and J gave up 3 bases, with 4 bases separating them. The DNA of the CDR3 is TGCGCCAGCAGCTTGGGGGGCTACGAGCAGTACTTC. This sequence encodes CASSLGGYEQYF.

This clone was detected ten times or more. This chain joins TRBV5-4 and TRBJ2-1; D uncertain. The germline V gene has CDR1 SGHNT and CDR2 YYREEE (reference sequence). The CDR3 runs to 11 residues. Trimming removed 3 bases at V and 8 bases at J, with 6 bases between. The DNA for the CDR3 is TGTGCCAGCAGCTACAGCCATGAGCAGTTCTTC. Translating gives CASSYSHEQFF.

This clone has ten or more counts. This chain links TRBV2 with TRBJ2-1; no reliable D call. From germline, CDR1 is SNHLY and CDR2 FYNNEI. The length of the CDR3 is 11 residues. V lost 2 bases and J 14 bases, leaving 10 bases between the germline ends. The CDR3 reads CASSETLAKFF. The DNA of the CDR3 is TGTGCCAGCAGTGAAACACTGGCAAAGTTCTTC. Combining the CDR3 with reference TRBV2 and TRBJ2-1 gives the whole variable domain EPEVTQTPSHQVTQMGQEVILRCVPISNHLYFYWYRQILGQKVEFLVSFYNNEISEKSEIFDDQFSVERPDGSNFTLKIRSTKLEDSAMYFCASSETLAKFFGPGTRLTVL.

Ten or more counts support this clone. The chain links TRBV5-1 to TRBJ2-6, with D unclear. Per germline, CDR1 SGHRS and CDR2 YFSETQ. The CDR3 runs 15 residues. The V gene lost 5 bases and the J gene lost 0 bases, with 9 bases spanning the gap. The CDR3 nucleotides are TGCGCCAGCAGTATGGAGCACTCTGGGGCCAACGTCCTGACTTTC. This translates into CASSMEHSGANVLTF.

This clone was picked up many times. V gene TRBV7-2 combines with J gene TRBJ2-3, with 10 positions matching TRBD2. CDR1 is SGHTA, CDR2 FQGNSA, per germline. Losses at the gene ends were 8 bases for V and 4 bases for J; bases not matched to a gene: 9. This CDR3 has 15 residues. The CDR3 DNA sequence: TGTGCCAGCGAGGCCAGCGGGAGGGTCGCAGATACGCAGTATTTT. Its protein is CASEASGRVADTQYF.

This clone was counted between two and nine times. The chain employs TRBV6-6 and TRBJ2-3, with D uncertain. The germline CDR1 and CDR2 sequences are MNHNY and SVGAGI (reference sequence). The ends were cut back, 1 base at V and 7 bases at J, with 15 bases in the middle. This CDR3 is 15 amino acids long. The CDR3 sequence: CASSYWEFELNTQYF. CDR3 nucleotides: TGTGCCAGCAGTTACTGGGAATTTGAGTTGAATACGCAGTATTTT.